The entry that follows covers one T cell receptor (beta chain) sequence. The target antigen is unknown. These data are taken from a study of T cells after yellow fever vaccination. Whole-study findings and limits: A limited proportion of clonotypes was detected within both the CD4 and CD8 compartments.

The V end was cut by 5 bases, the J end by 3 bases, with 11 bases between. Per germline, CDR1 SGHTA and CDR2 FQGNSA. The CDR3 extends over 13 amino acids. By 5'RACE template switching, TCR cDNA was produced, with a universal primer site and UMIs added in the process. TCRdb reprocessed the 5' RACE reads with MiXCR, giving one entry per CDR3 protein. Here the sample spans hundreds of thousands of distinct CDR3 sequences, 10% to 15% being singletons. J is TRBJ2-7 and V is TRBV7-2; D perhaps matches TRBD2 (5 bases). The receptor's source is a man younger than 45 who received the YFV17D yellow fever vaccine. Here the sequenced sample was PBMCs, taken on the day of the yellow fever booster vaccination. CDR3 nucleotides: TGTGCCAGCAGCCGGAGCGGAGACTACGAGCAGTACTTC. It is translated as CASSRSGDYEQYF.